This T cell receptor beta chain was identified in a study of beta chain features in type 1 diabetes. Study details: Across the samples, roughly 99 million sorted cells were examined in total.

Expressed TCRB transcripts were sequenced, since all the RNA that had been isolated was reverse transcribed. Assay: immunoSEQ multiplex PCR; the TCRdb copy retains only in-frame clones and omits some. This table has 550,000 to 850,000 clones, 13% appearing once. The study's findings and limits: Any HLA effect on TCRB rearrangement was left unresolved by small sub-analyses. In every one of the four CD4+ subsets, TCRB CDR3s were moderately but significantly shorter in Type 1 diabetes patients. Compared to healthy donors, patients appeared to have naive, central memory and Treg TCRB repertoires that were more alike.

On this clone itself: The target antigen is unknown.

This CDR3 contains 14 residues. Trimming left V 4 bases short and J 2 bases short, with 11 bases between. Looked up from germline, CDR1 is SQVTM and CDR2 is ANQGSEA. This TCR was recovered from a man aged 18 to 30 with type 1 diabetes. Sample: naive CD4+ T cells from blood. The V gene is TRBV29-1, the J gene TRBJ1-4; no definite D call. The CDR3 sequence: CSVAGLGTNEKLFF. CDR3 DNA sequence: TGCAGCGTTGCAGGTTTAGGGACTAATGAAAAACTGTTTTTT.